The 16 T cell receptor beta chains reported below all come from one sample, sequenced in a study of immune cell composition in non-small cell lung cancer. The assay was immunoSEQ multiplex PCR, and TCRdb's table has in-frame clones only and misses some. Of fewer than 20,000 clones listed, 77% are singletons. Normal lung was taken at the farthest possible site, at least 3 cm from tumour. The same specimen was also included in a second study, on CD4 T cells in lung cancer.

Sequencing was carried out using non-adjacent lung tissue. The receptor source for this set is a human donor with non-small cell lung cancer.

Regarding this clone: The junction shows a germline mismatch at one end, possibly a read error. V and J are TRBV15 and TRBJ2-3; tentative D call: TRBD1 (5 bases). The CDR3 is made up of 12 amino acids. Germline-derived CDR1 and CDR2 are LNHNV and YYDKDF (reference sequence). CDR3 loop: CATSRGTGTQYF. CDR3 DNA sequence: TGTGCCACCAGCAGAGGTACAGGTACGCAGTATTTT.

The V call is TRBV7-9, the J call TRBJ1-2; D ambiguous. With 2 bases removed from V and 7 bases from J, the gap between germline ends came to 14 bases. Germline CDR1 is SEHNR and CDR2 is FQNEAQ (reference sequence). This CDR3 has 14 residues. CDR3 residues: CASSLRGMNGGYTF. The CDR3 DNA reads as TGTGCCAGCAGCTTACGAGGGATGAACGGTGGCTACACCTTC.

This sequence joins TRBV5-5 and TRBJ1-2; D gene uncertain. V was pared by 1 base and J by 9 bases, with 19 bases between. Germline CDR1 reads SGHKS; CDR2 reads YYEKEE (reference sequence). The CDR3 has 15 residues. The CDR3 sequence is CASSLIGLLPISYTF. CDR3 sequence (DNA): TGTGCCAGCAGCTTGATAGGACTGCTTCCTATTAGCTACACCTTC.

The V and J genes are TRBV28 and TRBJ2-5, with 9 bases matching TRBD1. From germline, CDR1 is MDHEN and CDR2 SYDVKM. Germline trimming cut 6 bases from V and 5 bases from J; bases unmatched to any gene: 7. This CDR3 has 14 amino acids. The CDR3 DNA sequence: TGTGCCAGCAGCCAGGACAGGGGTGAGGAGACCCAGTACTTC. This translates into CASSQDRGEETQYF.

This chain links TRBV6-6 with TRBJ2-1; TRBD1 is a possible D gene (5 bases). Germline V gene sequence: CDR1 MNHNY, CDR2 SVGAGI (reference sequence). The CDR3 contains 16 residues. Trimming stripped 2 bases from V and 0 bases from J, with 11 bases between. CDR3 in DNA: TGTGCCAGCAGTTACCAGACAGTTAGCTCCTACAATGAGCAGTTCTTC. As protein: CASSYQTVSSYNEQFF.

The chain employs TRBV30 and TRBJ1-5; 9 bases align to TRBD1. J lost 10 bases, V lost 2 bases, and 3 bases had no gene match. The CDR3 runs 12 residues. Germline V gene lookup returns CDR1 GTSNPN and CDR2 SVGIG (reference sequence). The DNA for the CDR3 is TGTGCCTGGAGTAGACAGGGGGAACCCCAGCATTTT. It yields the protein CAWSRQGEPQHF.

The genes are TRBV19 and TRBJ1-1, with 8 bases lining up with TRBD1. This CDR3 contains 12 residues. CDR1 LNHDA and CDR2 SQIVND come from the germline V gene (reference sequence). V dropped 4 bases and J dropped 7; count of bases not matched to a gene: 2. Here the CDR3 reads CASSTGGFEAFF. The CDR3 nucleotides are TGTGCCAGTAGTACAGGGGGCTTTGAAGCTTTCTTT.

A few counts support this clone. V is TRBV7-9 and J is TRBJ2-7; D might be TRBD1 (5 bases). V lost 4 bases and J 2 bases, leaving 15 bases between the germline ends. The CDR3 has 15 amino acids. Per germline, CDR1 SEHNR and CDR2 FQNEAQ (reference sequence). CDR3 protein: CASSSDTLMPYEQYF. In nucleotides, the CDR3 is TGTGCCAGCAGCTCGGACACCCTAATGCCCTACGAGCAGTACTTC.

This chain connects TRBV2 to TRBJ2-2; D perhaps matches TRBD1 (5 bases). The germline V gene encodes CDR1 SNHLY and CDR2 FYNNEI. Trimming pared 6 bases from V and 5 bases from J, leaving 16 bases between. The CDR3 spans 15 residues. CDR3 in DNA: TGTGCCAGCAGCTCGACACAGGCCCCAACCGGGGAGCTGTTTTTT. Translating it yields CASSSTQAPTGELFF. The entire variable domain, with the rest obtained from reference TRBV2 and TRBJ2-2, is as follows: EPEVTQTPSHQVTQMGQEVILRCVPISNHLYFYWYRQILGQKVEFLVSFYNNEISEKSEIFDDQFSVERPDGSNFTLKIRSTKLEDSAMYFCASSSTQAPTGELFFGEGSRLTVL.

By proportion, this clone is medium-sized. The chain combines TRBV28 with TRBJ2-3; a weak D match, TRBD1 (6 bases). This CDR3 has 15 amino acids. CDR1 is MDHEN, CDR2 SYDVKM, per germline. Trimming took off 5 bases at V and 3 bases at J, with 15 bases between the two ends. CDR3 residues: CASSGYRVRTDTQYF. In nucleotides, the CDR3 is TGTGCCAGCAGTGGATACAGGGTCCGGACAGATACGCAGTATTTT.

The CDR3 nucleotides are TGTGCCAGCAGCCACGGGGGGGCAGATACGCAGTATTTT. Protein product: CASSHGGADTQYF. The chain combines TRBV7-6 with TRBJ2-3; 8 nucleotides agree with TRBD2. The CDR3 extends over 13 amino acids. The V gene end was trimmed by 5 bases and the J gene end by 4 bases; junction bases not matched to a gene: 2. CDR1 SGHVS and CDR2 FNYEAQ come from the germline V gene. The variable domain in full, completed from reference TRBV7-6 and TRBJ2-3, reads GAGVSQSPRYKVTKRGQDVALRCDPISGHVSLYWYRQALGQGPEFLTYFNYEAQQDKSGLPNDRFSAERPEGSISTLTIQRTEQRDSAMYRCASSHGGADTQYFGPGTRLTVL.

The J gene is TRBJ2-3, the V gene TRBV7-2; D gene unclear. The germline V gene has CDR1 SGHTA and CDR2 FQGNSA. V was clipped by 5 bases and J by 10 bases, with 10 bases between them. This CDR3 has 11 amino acids. CDR3 in amino acids: CASSAQQPQYF. DNA of the CDR3: TGTGCCAGCAGCGCTCAGCAACCGCAGTATTTT.

The CDR3, as DNA: TGTGCCAGCAGCTCGGCAGGGGACCGCTACACTGAAGCTTTCTTT. It yields the protein CASSSAGDRYTEAFF. The chain is built from TRBV7-2 and TRBJ1-1; TRBD1 might be the D (6 bases). The CDR3 covers 15 residues. The germline gives CDR1 SGHTA, CDR2 FQGNSA. Trimming removed 4 bases at V and 3 bases at J, with 15 bases between.

This clone came up a few times. For the CDR3, the DNA is TGTGCCAGCAGCTTATCGGGACAGGTTCGTGGCTACACCTTC. This codes for CASSLSGQVRGYTF. The V gene is TRBV5-6, the J gene TRBJ1-2; 8 nucleotides match TRBD1. Germline trimming cut 2 bases from V and 7 bases from J; bases unmatched to any gene: 7. Germline V gene lookup returns CDR1 SGHDT and CDR2 YYEEEE. The CDR3 sequence is 14 residues long.

The CDR3 spells CASRIRGGGPTYEQYF. The CDR3 DNA follows: TGTGCCAGCAGAATAAGGGGGGGAGGACCCACCTACGAGCAGTACTTC. The V and J genes are TRBV7-3 and TRBJ2-7, with D tentatively TRBD2 (7 bases). Germline CDR1 is SGHTA and CDR2 is FQGTGA. This CDR3 is built from 16 residues. The V gene lost 6 bases and the J gene lost 2 bases, with 20 bases spanning the gap.

The V gene is TRBV6-5, the J gene TRBJ2-7, with D perhaps TRBD2 (6 bases). The CDR3 is 13 amino acids. Germline CDR1 and CDR2: MNHEY and SVGAGI. Between the trimmed V and J ends, which lost 8 bases and 3 bases, there was a span of 14 bases. This CDR3 reads CASGRASVYEQYF. The CDR3 bases are TGTGCCAGCGGCCGGGCTAGCGTCTACGAGCAGTACTTC.